This T cell receptor beta chain was captured in a study of molecular identifiers for immune sequencing clone quantification. Findings of the study overall: For effector cells, clones above 20 RNA copies held over 97% of molecules; for naive cells, under 1%. Clone sizes could be underestimated for highly expanded clones when identical TCR molecules share a barcode.

Naive CD8 T cell sorting was performed on the CD8+CD4-CCR7+CD45RA+ phenotype. Germline CDR1 is MNHEY and CDR2 is SMNVEV (reference sequence). This CDR3 has 13 amino acids. V was cut by 4 bases and J by 3 bases, with 9 bases left in between. With listed TCR primers and previously described methods, bulk TCR libraries were prepared. TCRdb reprocessed the PCR reads via MiXCR and lists one record per CDR3 protein. Seen here are under 65,000 distinct CDR3 sequences, 25% observed once, and the top ten hold about 1.9%. Points on this clonotype: Its antigen is currently unknown.

The rearrangement joins TRBV27 to TRBJ1-1; D unclear. Material for sequencing was naive CD8+ T cells from blood, with Jurkat cell RNA spiked in. Subset defined: FACS-sorted CD8+CD4-CCR7+CD45RA+ naive T cells. This clonotype was sampled from a human donor in good health. Some libraries in this study had Jurkat cell RNA spiked in. The CDR3 loop reads CASSSDMDTEAFF. CDR3 coding DNA: TGTGCCAGCAGTTCTGATATGGACACTGAAGCTTTCTTT.